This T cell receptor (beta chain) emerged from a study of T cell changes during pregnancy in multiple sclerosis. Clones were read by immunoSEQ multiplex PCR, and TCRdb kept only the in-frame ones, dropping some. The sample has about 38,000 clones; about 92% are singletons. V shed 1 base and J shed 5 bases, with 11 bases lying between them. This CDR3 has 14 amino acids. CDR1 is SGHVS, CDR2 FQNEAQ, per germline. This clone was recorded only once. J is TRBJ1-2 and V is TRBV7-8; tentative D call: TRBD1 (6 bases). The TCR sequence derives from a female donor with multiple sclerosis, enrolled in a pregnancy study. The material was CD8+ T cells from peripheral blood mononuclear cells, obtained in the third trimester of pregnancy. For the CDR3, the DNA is TGTGCCAGCAGCTTAGATCGGGGGGCTTATGGCTACACCTTC. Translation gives CASSLDRGAYGYTF.